This T cell receptor (beta chain) was captured by sequencing in a study of graft-versus-host responses after intestinal transplantation. The overall study: Tacrolimus and steroids were given for 3 to 4 years to all recipients after anti-thymocyte globulin induction.

Points on this clone: Its antigen is unknown.

Data came from immunoSEQ multiplex PCR; TCRdb stores just in-frame clones and leaves some out. Of some 130,000 clones listed, about 95% are singletons. This sequence was found in a human donor who received an intestinal transplant. The input for sequencing was unstimulated CD8+ T cells sorted from spleen or lymph node cells, taken before intestinal transplant.

For the CDR3, the DNA is TGTGCCAGCAGTTTAAGCGCCGGGAGGGGCGTATTTTCCTACGAGCAGTACTTC. Protein: CASSLSAGRGVFSYEQYF. The chain couples TRBV28 to TRBJ2-7, with 8 bases that match TRBD2. The length of the CDR3 is 18 residues. Trimming removed 2 bases from V and 1 base from J; junction bases left unmatched: 13. Germline V gives CDR1 MDHEN, CDR2 SYDVKM.